The clone carrying this T cell receptor beta chain was detected a few times. No antigen is known for it. cDNA libraries of TCR beta carried unique molecular identifiers. TCRdb re-called the PCR reads through MiXCR, storing one row per CDR3 protein. This table has approximately 730,000 distinct CDR3 sequences, around 27% appearing once. The data were taken from a study of post-analysis software for immune sequencing data. Unmatched junction bases numbered 10, after V lost 5 bases and J lost 3 bases. CDR1 and CDR2 from the germline V gene are LNHNV and YYDKDF (reference sequence). CDR3 length: 16 residues. General study results and limits: In patients, about 5 TRBV segments were more frequent than in controls, with TRBV5-6, TRBV5-1 and TRBV20-1 among them. Under the F measure, samples that were prepared in one batch clustered strongly together.

The receptor was isolated from a girl aged 10-17 years with multiple sclerosis. The chain joins TRBV15 to TRBJ2-1, with 7 bases fitting TRBD2. Sequenced: blood. CDR3 protein: CATSPRGPGGYNEQFF. The CDR3 nucleotides are TGTGCCACCAGCCCCCGGGGTCCGGGGGGCTACAATGAGCAGTTCTTC. The variable domain in full, completed from reference TRBV15 and TRBJ2-1, reads DAMVIQNPRYQVTQFGKPVTLSCSQTLNHNVMYWYQQKSSQAPKLLFHYYDKDFNNEADTPDNFQSRRPNTSFCFLDIRSPGLGDTAMYLCATSPRGPGGYNEQFFGPGTRLTVL.